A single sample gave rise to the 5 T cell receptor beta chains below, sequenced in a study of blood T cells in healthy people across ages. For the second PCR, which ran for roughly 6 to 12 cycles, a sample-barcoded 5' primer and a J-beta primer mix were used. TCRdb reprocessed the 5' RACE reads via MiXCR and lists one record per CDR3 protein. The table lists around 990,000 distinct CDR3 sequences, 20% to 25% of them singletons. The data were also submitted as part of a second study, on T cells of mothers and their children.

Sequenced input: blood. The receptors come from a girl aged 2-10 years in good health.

Here the CDR3 reads CSVEGSGETQYF. CDR3 coding DNA: TGCAGCGTTGAGGGTAGCGGGGAGACCCAGTACTTC. The chain joins TRBV29-1 to TRBJ2-5; 7 positions agree with TRBD2. Unmatched junction bases numbered 3, after V lost 3 bases and J lost 5 bases. The CDR3 length is 12 residues. In germline, CDR1 is SQVTM, CDR2 ANQGSEA.

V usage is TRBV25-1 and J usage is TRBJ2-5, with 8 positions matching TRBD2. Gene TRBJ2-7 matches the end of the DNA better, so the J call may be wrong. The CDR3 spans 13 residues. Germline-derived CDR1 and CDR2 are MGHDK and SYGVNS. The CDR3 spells CATVGGVTYEQYF. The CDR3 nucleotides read TGTGCCACCGTCGGGGGGGTAACCTACGAGCAGTACTTC.

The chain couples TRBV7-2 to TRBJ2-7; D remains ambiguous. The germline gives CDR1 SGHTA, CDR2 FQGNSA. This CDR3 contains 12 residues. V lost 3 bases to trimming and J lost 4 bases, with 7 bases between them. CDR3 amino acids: CASSFEAYEQYF. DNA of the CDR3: TGTGCCAGCAGCTTTGAGGCTTACGAGCAGTACTTC.

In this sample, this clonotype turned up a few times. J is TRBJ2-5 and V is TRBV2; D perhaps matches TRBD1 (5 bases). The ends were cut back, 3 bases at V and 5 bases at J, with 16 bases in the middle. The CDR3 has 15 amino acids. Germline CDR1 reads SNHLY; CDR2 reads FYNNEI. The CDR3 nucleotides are TGTGCCAGCAGTGATGAAGGGGATCGTGCTGAGACCCAGTACTTC. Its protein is CASSDEGDRAETQYF.

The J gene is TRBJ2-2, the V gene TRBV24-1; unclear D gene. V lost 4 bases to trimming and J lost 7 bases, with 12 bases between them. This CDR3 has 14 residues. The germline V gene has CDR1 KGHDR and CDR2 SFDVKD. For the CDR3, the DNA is TGTGCCACCAGTGACCCTATATGGAGCGGGGAGCTGTTTTTT. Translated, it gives CATSDPIWSGELFF.